One and the same sample provided the 19 T cell receptor beta chains below, sequenced in a study of blood T cells in healthy people across ages. Together with a sample-barcoded 5' primer, a J-beta primer mix was included in a second PCR lasting 7 to 11 cycles. TCRdb fed the 5' RACE reads into MiXCR, producing one record per CDR3 protein. The sample lists just over 800,000 distinct CDR3 sequences; about 62% were seen once. The specimen was blood. Source of these receptors: a man between 25 and 39 years old in good health.

This clonotype appeared a few times. CDR3 sequence (DNA): TGTGCCAGCAGCTTAATGCAGGGGGCTCGTCCTGGGGCCAACGTCCTGACTTTC. Translating it yields CASSLMQGARPGANVLTF. This chain uses TRBV7-3 with TRBJ2-6, with 8 positions matching TRBD1. Germline V gene data show CDR1 as SGHTA and CDR2 as FQGTGA. This CDR3 has 18 residues. The junction had 7 bases not matched to a gene; V was cut back by 1 base and J by 2 bases.

V and J are TRBV3-1 and TRBJ2-7; D gene ambiguous. This CDR3 spans 15 amino acids. The V gene's germline CDR1 is LGHDT and CDR2 YNNKEL (reference sequence). Trimming left V 3 bases short and J 1 base short, with 13 bases between. DNA of the CDR3: TGTGCCAGCAGCCAGCAAGACTGGTGGTCCTACGAGCAGTACTTC. It encodes CASSQQDWWSYEQYF.

V and J are TRBV7-2 and TRBJ1-2; 7 bases map to TRBD1. V shed 4 bases, J shed 7 bases, and the junction held 6 bases outside the gene matches. The CDR3 length is 13 residues. Germline assignment: CDR1 SGHTA and CDR2 FQGNSA. The DNA of the CDR3 is TGTGCCAGCAGCTCGGGACAGCTTAGTGGCTACACCTTC. It yields the protein CASSSGQLSGYTF.

V usage is TRBV5-1 and J usage is TRBJ2-3; TRBD2 might be the D (6 bases). This CDR3 is built from 14 residues. V lost 0 bases and J 4 bases, leaving 9 bases between the germline ends. Germline V gene sequence: CDR1 SGHRS, CDR2 YFSETQ. The CDR3 region has the DNA TGCGCCAGCAGCTTGGCCAGCGGGCCAGATACGCAGTATTTT. Its protein is CASSLASGPDTQYF.

This rearrangement joins TRBV20-1 to TRBJ2-5; D perhaps matches TRBD1 (5 bases). Trimming took 1 base from V and 6 from J, leaving 6 bases between them. Germline V gene sequence: CDR1 DFQATT, CDR2 SNEGSKA (reference sequence). The CDR3 sequence is 11 residues long. The CDR3 loop is CSARVGQTQYF. As DNA, the CDR3 is TGCAGTGCTAGAGTGGGGCAGACCCAGTACTTC.

This clonotype was counted a few times. The chain links TRBV4-3 to TRBJ2-3; 8 positions match TRBD1. Germline values: CDR1 LGHNA, CDR2 YSLEER. CDR3 size: 15 residues. With 1 base clipped from V and 13 bases from J, the junction kept 13 bases outside the gene matches. CDR3 DNA: TGCGCCAGCAGCCAAGTGGGAGCCAGGGGGCAGCCCAAGTATTTT. Its translation is CASSQVGARGQPKYF.

The rearrangement joins TRBV6-6 to TRBJ2-1; the match to TRBD1 covers 7 bases. With 2 bases clipped from V and 5 bases from J, the junction kept 6 bases outside the gene matches. CDR1 and CDR2 (germline): MNHNY, SVGAGI (reference sequence). The CDR3 is 15 amino acids. The CDR3 coding sequence is TGTGCCAGCAGTTACCCGGGACAGACCAACAATGAGCAGTTCTTC. This sequence encodes CASSYPGQTNNEQFF.

On this clonotype: One junction end disagrees with the germline gene, perhaps due to a read error. The V gene is TRBV7-2, the J gene TRBJ2-2; the D is unclear. Germline lookup yields CDR1 SGHTA and CDR2 FQGNSA. CDR3 length: 14 amino acids. Here the CDR3 reads CANSLGVFGQELFF. Written as DNA, the CDR3 is TGTGCCAACAGCTTAGGTGTCTTCGGGCAGGAGCTGTTTTTT. Full variable domain (outside the CDR3, taken from reference TRBV7-2 and TRBJ2-2): GAGVSQSPSNKVTEKGKDVELRCDPISGHTALYWYRQSLGQGLEFLIYFQGNSAPDKSGLPSDRFSAERTGGSVSTLTIQRTQQEDSAVYLCANSLGVFGQELFFGEGSRLTVL.

The chain recombines TRBV6-5 with TRBJ2-1; D perhaps matches TRBD2 (6 bases). The CDR3 sequence is 15 residues long. Trimming took off 8 bases at V and 4 bases at J, with 18 bases between the two ends. In germline, CDR1 is MNHEY, CDR2 SVGAGI. The DNA for the CDR3 is TGTGCCAGCCGGAGAGGGCGGGGTGTATACAATGAGCAGTTCTTC. It translates to CASRRGRGVYNEQFF.

V usage is TRBV7-3 and J usage is TRBJ2-1; no firm D call. From germline, CDR1 is SGHTA and CDR2 FQGTGA. The CDR3 is 15 residues long. V was cut by 5 bases and J by 4 bases, with 15 bases left in between. The CDR3 spells CASSPQYEVYNEQFF. CDR3 bases: TGTGCCAGCAGCCCGCAATATGAGGTGTACAATGAGCAGTTCTTC.

The genes are TRBV9 and TRBJ2-4, with D perhaps TRBD2 (6 bases). The J call may be mistaken, given a closer DNA end match to TRBJ2-7. In germline, CDR1 is SGDLS, CDR2 YYNGEE. The CDR3 spans 15 residues. In nucleotides, the CDR3 is TGTGCCAGCAGCGCCTCCGGAGGGGTCCCCTACGAGCAGTACTTC. This sequence encodes CASSASGGVPYEQYF.

This clonotype was counted a few times. Its ends do not fully match the called genes, so a read error is possible. The chain is built from TRBV20-1 and TRBJ1-6; 7 nucleotides align to TRBD1. Per germline, CDR1 DFQATT and CDR2 SNEGSKA (reference sequence). The CDR3 has 17 residues. CDR3 region: CSAFPPTGPSYNSPLHF. The CDR3 region has the DNA TGCAGTGCTTTTCCACCGACAGGGCCCTCCTATAATTCGCCCCTCCACTTT.

The chain is built from TRBV6-2 or TRBV6-3 and TRBJ2-3, with no clear D. Between the trimmed V and J ends, which lost 4 bases and 2 bases, there was a span of 10 bases. CDR3 length: 14 residues. Germline values: CDR1 MNHEY, CDR2 SVGEGT. CDR3 in DNA: TGTGCCAGCAGTTGGGGTTGGAACACAGATACGCAGTATTTT. It specifies CASSWGWNTDTQYF.

This chain uses TRBV5-6 with TRBJ2-3; 15 positions match TRBD2. V shed 4 bases, J shed 7 bases, and the junction held 7 bases outside the gene matches. Germline-derived CDR1 and CDR2 are SGHDT and YYEEEE. The CDR3 length is 16 residues. CDR3 DNA: TGTGCCAGCAGCCTCGGACTAGCGGGGGGGCTGAATACGCAGTATTTT. It codes for CASSLGLAGGLNTQYF. Using reference TRBV5-6 and TRBJ2-3 for the parts outside the CDR3, the full variable domain is DAGVTQSPTHLIKTRGQQVTLRCSPKSGHDTVSWYQQALGQGPQFIFQYYEEEERQRGNFPDRFSGHQFPNYSSELNVNALLLGDSALYLCASSLGLAGGLNTQYFGPGTRLTVL.

The chain has TRBV7-2 and TRBJ2-1, with D unclear. The V end lost 1 base, the J end lost 11 bases, and 9 bases lay between the germline ends. Germline loops: CDR1 SGHTA, CDR2 FQGNSA. This CDR3 contains 12 residues. The DNA of the CDR3 is TGTGCCAGCAGCTTAGGGCTTAGTCAGCAGTTCTTC. Encoded protein: CASSLGLSQQFF.

This clonotype was observed a handful of times. This rearrangement joins TRBV7-9 to TRBJ2-2, with 10 bases fitting TRBD1. The germline V gene has CDR1 SEHNR and CDR2 FQNEAQ (reference sequence). Germline trimming cut 6 bases from V and 4 bases from J; bases unmatched to any gene: 5. The CDR3 is 15 residues long. The CDR3, as DNA: TGTGCCAGCAGACCGACAGGGGGCATCACCGGGGAGCTGTTTTTT. Its protein product is CASRPTGGITGELFF.

V and J are TRBV14 and TRBJ1-2; weak D call: TRBD1 (6 bases). Germline V gene sequence: CDR1 SGHDN, CDR2 FVKESK. V lost 3 bases, J lost 4 bases, and 12 bases lay in between. This CDR3 region has 14 residues. CDR3 residues: CASSHRDTLYGYTF. In DNA, the CDR3 is TGTGCCAGCAGCCACAGGGACACCCTCTATGGCTACACCTTC.

This chain joins TRBV7-2 and TRBJ2-1; 10 nucleotides agree with TRBD1. The CDR3 is 15 residues long. Trimming cost V 3 bases and J 3 bases; bases outside gene matches: 2. Germline CDR1 reads SGHTA; CDR2 reads FQGNSA. The CDR3 DNA reads TGTGCCAGCAGCTTTGACAGGGGGCACTACAATGAGCAGTTCTTC. Translating gives CASSFDRGHYNEQFF.

The CDR3 sequence: CASHPGLAGGLVLYNEQFF. CDR3 nucleotide sequence: TGTGCCAGTCACCCCGGACTAGCGGGGGGGCTCGTATTGTACAATGAGCAGTTCTTC. This chain links TRBV28 with TRBJ2-1; 15 nucleotides match TRBD2. CDR1 is MDHEN, CDR2 SYDVKM, per germline. This CDR3 region has 19 residues. Trimming took 9 bases from V and 4 from J; bases not matched to a gene: 16.